The 9 T cell receptor beta chains reported below all come from one sample, sequenced in a study of blood T cell repertoires in COVID-19. Data came from immunoSEQ multiplex PCR; TCRdb stores just in-frame clones and leaves some out. The data contain some 250,000 clones, 70% to 90% of them singletons. Sequencing used peripheral blood. The receptors were gathered from a woman in her thirties who had recovered from COVID-19.

The chain joins TRBV2 to TRBJ1-4; D possibly corresponds to TRBD1 (6 bases). Per the germline V gene, CDR1 is SNHLY and CDR2 is FYNNEI. The CDR3 totals 14 residues. V was shortened by 4 bases and J by 8 bases, with 14 bases between the two germline ends. This CDR3 reads CASSVQGVGEKLFF. CDR3 nucleotides: TGTGCCAGCAGTGTACAGGGAGTAGGCGAAAAACTGTTTTTT.

The gene calls are TRBV15 and TRBJ2-3, with 7 bases fitting TRBD2. Germline CDR1 LNHNV, CDR2 YYDKDF (reference sequence). The J segment lost 1 base and the V segment lost 8 bases, leaving 9 bases of the junction unmatched. This CDR3 spans 15 amino acids. The CDR3 region has the DNA TGTGCCACCTCAACCCGTCGGGGGGGCACAGATACGCAGTATTTT. Its protein is CATSTRRGGTDTQYF.

CDR3 sequence: CASSLRLERTYNEQFF. The CDR3 nucleotides are TGTGCCAGCAGCTTGCGACTAGAGCGTACCTACAATGAGCAGTTCTTC. The V call is TRBV5-5, the J call TRBJ2-1; possible D gene TRBD2, 6 bases. Trimming shortened V by 1 base and J by 2 bases, and 13 bases separated the two germline ends. The CDR3 is made up of 16 amino acids. The germline gives CDR1 SGHKS, CDR2 YYEKEE (reference sequence).

V and J are TRBV19 and TRBJ1-3; no firm D call. Germline assignment: CDR1 LNHDA and CDR2 SQIVND (reference sequence). This CDR3 is 15 amino acids long. Trimming cost V 6 bases and J 5 bases, with 17 bases left between them. CDR3 sequence: CASSRAEGRRNTIYF. The DNA of the CDR3 is TGTGCCAGTAGCCGCGCCGAGGGCCGTAGAAACACCATATATTTT.

The rearrangement links TRBV7-9 to TRBJ1-4; no clear D gene. Germline V CDR1 and CDR2: SEHNR, FQNEAQ (reference sequence). The CDR3 loop spans 11 amino acids. V dropped 4 bases and J dropped 8 bases, with 5 bases sitting between them. The CDR3 region has the DNA TGTGCCAGCAGCTCACAGGAAAAACTGTTTTTT. As protein: CASSSQEKLFF.

This sequence joins TRBV18 and TRBJ2-2; 8 positions agree with TRBD2. CDR3 length: 15 amino acids. Trimming cost V 5 bases and J 1 base; bases outside gene matches: 3. Per germline, CDR1 KGHSH and CDR2 LQKENI. The CDR3 loop is CASSAGGMNTGELFF. The CDR3 DNA is TGTGCCAGCTCAGCGGGGGGAATGAACACCGGGGAGCTGTTTTTT.

The chain joins TRBV2 to TRBJ2-3; 9 bases agree with TRBD2. CDR3 length: 15 amino acids. Germline assignment: CDR1 SNHLY and CDR2 FYNNEI. The V segment lost 7 bases and the J segment 0 bases; nucleotides outside the gene matches: 5. The DNA for the CDR3 is TGTGCCAGCACATTTCTAGCGGGGAGCACAGATACGCAGTATTTT. Amino acids: CASTFLAGSTDTQYF.

This chain joins TRBV10-2 and TRBJ1-2; TRBD1 agrees at 7 bases. The junction had 0 bases not matched to a gene; V was cut back by 0 bases and J by 2 bases. The CDR3 runs to 14 residues. Germline V gene data show CDR1 as WSHSY and CDR2 as SAAADI. For the CDR3, the DNA is TGCGCCAGCAGTGAGTCGACAGGGAACTATGGCTACACCTTC. Translated: CASSESTGNYGYTF.

This chain connects TRBV28 to TRBJ1-2, with D unresolved. Trimming took off 1 base at V and 1 base at J, with 7 bases between the two ends. Germline values: CDR1 MDHEN, CDR2 SYDVKM. The CDR3 length is 14 residues. As DNA, the CDR3 is TGTGCCAGCAGTTTATCAGCGATTAACTATGGCTACACCTTC. This translates into CASSLSAINYGYTF.